This passage covers 21 T cell receptor beta chains from one sample sequenced in a study of T cells in localized non-small cell lung cancer. TCRdb's table, derived via immunoSEQ multiplex PCR, lists solely in-frame clones and lacks some. This sample yields roughly 33,000 clones, of which about 88% are seen a single time; roughly 4% belongs to the top ten. The sequencing used peripheral blood, collected before any cancer treatment. The origin of the receptors is a woman aged 35-75 years with stage I lung adenocarcinoma.

V gene TRBV5-6 combines with J gene TRBJ2-4; D perhaps matches TRBD1 (5 bases). This CDR3 is 17 amino acids long. The ends were cut back, 3 bases at V and 0 bases at J, with 16 bases in the middle. Per germline, CDR1 SGHDT and CDR2 YYEEEE. The DNA for the CDR3 is TGTGCCAGCAGCTGGGCAGGGATTAGTTTAGCCAAAAACATTCAGTACTTC. It translates to CASSWAGISLAKNIQYF.

CDR3 DNA: TGTGCCAGCAGCCCCCGCCGCGAGCGGGGTTATAATGAGCAGTTCTTC. Protein: CASSPRRERGYNEQFF. The chain uses TRBV7-9 and TRBJ2-1, with 7 bases lining up with TRBD2. Germline V gene lookup returns CDR1 SEHNR and CDR2 FQNEAQ (reference sequence). J gave up 7 bases and V 5 bases, and 14 bases lay outside the gene matches. This CDR3 contains 16 residues.

This rearrangement joins TRBV11-2 to TRBJ2-7, with TRBD1 matching 10 bases. This CDR3 has 14 residues. V dropped 5 bases and J dropped 2; count of bases not matched to a gene: 3. CDR1 is SGHAT and CDR2 is FQNNGV in the germline V gene. In DNA, the CDR3 is TGTGCCAGCAGCACCGACAGGGGGCCCTACGAGCAGTACTTC. It is translated as CASSTDRGPYEQYF.

The CDR3 here is CASSPSGGLTQGYF. DNA for the CDR3: TGTGCCAGCAGCCCCAGTGGGGGCCTCACCCAAGGGTACTTC. The chain carries TRBV11-2 and TRBJ2-7; possible D gene TRBD1, 6 bases. With 5 bases removed from V and 12 bases from J, the gap between germline ends came to 23 bases. The CDR3 sequence is 14 residues long. Germline V lookup: CDR1 SGHAT, CDR2 FQNNGV. The complete variable domain, with remaining parts taken from reference TRBV11-2 and TRBJ2-7, reads EAGVAQSPRYKIIEKRQSVAFWCNPISGHATLYWYQQILGQGPKLLIQFQNNGVVDDSQLPKDRFSAERLKGVDSTLKIQPAKLEDSAVYLCASSPSGGLTQGYFGPGTRLTVT.

V gene TRBV2 combines with J gene TRBJ1-2, with D perhaps TRBD1 (6 bases). Germline values: CDR1 SNHLY, CDR2 FYNNEI. Trimming removed 3 bases from V and 8 bases from J, with 19 bases in between. The CDR3 spans 15 residues. The CDR3 DNA follows: TGTGCCAGCAGTGATACCCCGGGGGCCGCGGGGGGCTACACCTTC. Its protein is CASSDTPGAAGGYTF.

The chain is built from TRBV11-2 and TRBJ2-3; 14 nucleotides align to TRBD2. J gave up 7 bases and V 5 bases, and 8 bases lay outside the gene matches. Germline CDR1 reads SGHAT; CDR2 reads FQNNGV. The CDR3 is 16 residues long. In DNA, the CDR3 is TGTGCCAGCAGCCCGTCGGGACTAGCGGGGGTACATACGCAGTATTTT. Protein sequence: CASSPSGLAGVHTQYF.

The chain combines TRBV28 with TRBJ2-5; D perhaps matches TRBD1 (5 bases). Germline CDR1 MDHEN, CDR2 SYDVKM. V was clipped by 4 bases and J by 4 bases, with 10 bases between them. The CDR3 is made up of 13 amino acids. For the CDR3, the DNA is TGTGCCAGCAGTTCAGGGTCAGGAGAGACCCAGTACTTC. It encodes CASSSGSGETQYF.

This clone was detected only a few times. The rearrangement uses TRBV9 and TRBJ1-2; D gene ambiguous. Germline V lookup: CDR1 SGDLS, CDR2 YYNGEE. Trimming took 4 bases from V and 2 from J, leaving 15 bases between them. The CDR3 spans 15 residues. DNA of the CDR3: TGTGCCAGCAGCTCGGGATTCACTCCGAACTATGGCTACACCTTC. This encodes CASSSGFTPNYGYTF.

This clone has just one count. The CDR3 reads CASSRALGGGYTF. The CDR3 nucleotides read TGTGCCAGCAGTCGGGCCCTGGGGGGTGGCTACACCTTC. The gene calls are TRBV6-6 and TRBJ1-2, with D possibly being TRBD1 (5 bases). Per germline, CDR1 MNHNY and CDR2 SVGAGI (reference sequence). The CDR3 totals 13 residues. Trimming removed 5 bases from V and 7 bases from J, with 14 bases in between.

The rearrangement links TRBV18 to TRBJ1-2; D remains ambiguous. CDR3 size: 17 residues. Germline assignment: CDR1 KGHSH and CDR2 LQKENI. With 6 bases removed from V and 2 bases from J, the gap between germline ends came to 22 bases. CDR3: CASSTVFGRLSNYGYTF. The CDR3 DNA is TGTGCCAGCTCCACTGTTTTTGGCAGGCTCTCCAACTATGGCTACACCTTC.

The V and J genes are TRBV13 and TRBJ2-5; D unclear. Germline loops: CDR1 PRHDT, CDR2 FYEKMQ (reference sequence). The CDR3 is 14 amino acids. Trimming took 0 bases from V and 2 from J, leaving 7 bases between them. CDR3 nucleotides: TGTGCCAGCAGCTTAGGCCAGCCTCAAGAGACCCAGTACTTC. Residues: CASSLGQPQETQYF.

The chain is built from TRBV5-1 and TRBJ2-2; TRBD1 aligns across 7 bases. V lost 0 bases, J lost 0 bases, and 11 bases stayed unmatched. The CDR3 covers 19 residues. The germline gives CDR1 SGHRS, CDR2 YFSETQ. CDR3 in DNA: TGCGCCAGCAGCTTGGGCCGGGACAGAACCAATGCGAACACCGGGGAGCTGTTTTTT. This codes for CASSLGRDRTNANTGELFF. Filled out from reference TRBV5-1 and TRBJ2-2, the complete variable domain reads KAGVTQTPRYLIKTRGQQVTLSCSPISGHRSVSWYQQTPGQGLQFLFEYFSETQRNKGNFPGRFSGRQFSNSRSEMNVSTLELGDSALYLCASSLGRDRTNANTGELFFGEGSRLTVL.

This sequence joins TRBV18 and TRBJ1-2; a weak D match, TRBD1 (6 bases). Trimming stripped 3 bases from V and 5 bases from J, with 16 bases between. The CDR3 has 15 amino acids. CDR1 and CDR2 (germline): KGHSH, LQKENI. As DNA, the CDR3 is TGTGCCAGCTCACCTTCGCGGGGGCGCGTTTATGGCTACACCTTC. Residues: CASSPSRGRVYGYTF.

The chain joins TRBV7-2 to TRBJ1-1, with 12 bases that match TRBD1. This CDR3 is built from 15 residues. V was clipped by 5 bases and J by 4 bases; unmatched bases: 5. Per the germline V gene, CDR1 is SGHTA and CDR2 is FQGNSA. Here the CDR3 reads CASSTQGQGATEAFF. CDR3 in DNA: TGTGCCAGCAGCACACAGGGACAGGGGGCCACTGAAGCTTTCTTT.

In its sample, this clone was seen a few times. This sequence joins TRBV4-2 and TRBJ2-1; D unclear. Germline V CDR1 and CDR2: LGHNA, YNFKEQ. This CDR3 spans 12 amino acids. Trimming left V 1 base short and J 8 bases short, with 6 bases between. The CDR3 nucleotides read TGTGCCAGCAGCCAAGGAAGAGATGAGCAGTTCTTC. It yields the protein CASSQGRDEQFF.

The chain recombines TRBV6-1 with TRBJ1-4; D unresolved. V gave up 5 bases and J gave up 5 bases, with 0 bases separating them. CDR3 length: 10 residues. Looked up from germline, CDR1 is MNHNS and CDR2 is SASEGT. The CDR3 reads CASSNEKLFF. The CDR3 bases are TGTGCCAGCAGTAATGAAAAACTGTTTTTT.

The V gene is TRBV27, the J gene TRBJ2-2; 7 bases are shared with TRBD2. J lost 8 bases, V lost 2 bases, and 8 bases had no gene match. The germline V gene encodes CDR1 MNHEY and CDR2 SMNVEV (reference sequence). CDR3 length equals 15 residues. The CDR3 spells CASSLGGGLLGELFF. Written as DNA, the CDR3 is TGTGCCAGCAGTTTAGGGGGAGGGCTTTTAGGGGAGCTGTTTTTT.

CDR3 coding DNA: TGCGCCAGCAGTGAGTCGGGGCTAGCGGGGAGTGATAGCACAGATACGCAGTATTTT. Amino acids: CASSESGLAGSDSTDTQYF. V usage is TRBV10-1 and J usage is TRBJ2-3; TRBD2 matches 9 bases. CDR1 and CDR2 (germline): WNHNN, SYGVQD (reference sequence). J was trimmed by 0 bases and V by 0 bases; bases with no gene match: 10. The CDR3 spans 19 residues.

The CDR3 is CASSQDLGLAGGRADTQYF. The DNA of the CDR3 is TGTGCCAGCAGCCAAGATCTGGGACTAGCGGGGGGGAGAGCAGATACGCAGTATTTT. This rearrangement joins TRBV4-2 to TRBJ2-3; 16 bases line up with TRBD2. The length of the CDR3 is 19 residues. The V gene's germline CDR1 is LGHNA and CDR2 YNFKEQ. V shed 0 bases, J shed 4 bases, and the junction held 7 bases outside the gene matches.

The V gene is TRBV1, the J gene TRBJ1-1; the D call in the table, TRBD1, was not verified against the DNA. TRBV1 is flagged as a pseudogene. This CDR3 is 19 amino acids long. The DNA for the CDR3 is TGCACCAGCAGCCTGGAGATTTTTGGGACAGGGCTATTGAACACTGAAGCTTTCTTT. Translated, it gives CTSSLEIFGTGLLNTEAFF.

The chain links TRBV27 to TRBJ1-2; a weak D match, TRBD1 (6 bases). The CDR3 contains 14 residues. The germline V gene has CDR1 MNHEY and CDR2 SMNVEV (reference sequence). Trimming left V 5 bases short and J 5 bases short, with 15 bases between. CDR3 sequence reads: CASSPLDRGYGYTF. The CDR3 DNA reads TGTGCCAGCAGTCCCTTGGACAGAGGATATGGCTACACCTTC.